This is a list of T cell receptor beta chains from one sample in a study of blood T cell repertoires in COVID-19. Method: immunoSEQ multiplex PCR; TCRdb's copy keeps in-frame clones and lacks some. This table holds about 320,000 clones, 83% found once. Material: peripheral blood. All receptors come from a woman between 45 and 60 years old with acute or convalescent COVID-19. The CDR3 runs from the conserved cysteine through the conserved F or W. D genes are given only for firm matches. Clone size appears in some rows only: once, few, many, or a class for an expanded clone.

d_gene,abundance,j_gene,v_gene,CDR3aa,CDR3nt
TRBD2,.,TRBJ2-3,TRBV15,CATLPSGDPSYTQYF,TGTGCCACTCTACCTAGCGGAGACCCTAGTTATACGCAGTATTTT
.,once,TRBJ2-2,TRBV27,CASTAGLFNTGELFF,TGTGCCAGCACCGCCGGACTATTCAACACCGGGGAGCTGTTTTTT
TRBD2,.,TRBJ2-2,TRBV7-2,CASSSPPGSGGQNTGELFF,TGTGCCAGCAGTTCCCCGCCGGGTAGCGGGGGGCAGAACACCGGGGAGCTGTTTTTT
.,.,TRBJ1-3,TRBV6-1,CASRPDTYSGNTIYF,TGTGCCAGCAGGCCCGACACTTACTCTGGAAACACCATATATTTT
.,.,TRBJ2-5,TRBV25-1,CASSEAKGLETQYF,TGTGCCAGCAGTGAGGCTAAGGGGTTAGAGACCCAGTACTTC
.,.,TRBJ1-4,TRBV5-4,CASSLGGTNEKLFF,TGTGCCAGCAGCCTCGGGGGGACTAATGAAAAACTGTTTTTT
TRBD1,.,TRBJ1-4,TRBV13,CASSLGPLGQGGAKLFF,TGTGCCAGCAGCTTAGGCCCACTCGGACAGGGTGGTGCAAAACTGTTTTTT
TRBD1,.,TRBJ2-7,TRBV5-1,CASSLGGTGRNEQYF,TGCGCCAGCAGCTTGGGGGGGACAGGGCGAAACGAGCAGTACTTC
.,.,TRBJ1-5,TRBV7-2,CASSFGQFQWEPQHF,TGTGCCAGCAGCTTTGGACAATTCCAGTGGGAGCCCCAGCATTTT
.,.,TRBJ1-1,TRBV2,CATYLLRGTEAFF,TGTGCCACTTACCTCCTCAGGGGAACTGAAGCTTTCTTT
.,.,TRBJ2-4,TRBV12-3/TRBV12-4,CASRAEGNIQYF,TGTGCCAGCAGGGCAGAGGGAAACATTCAGTACTTC
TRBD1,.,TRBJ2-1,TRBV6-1,CASSERADRADNEQFF,TGTGCCAGCAGTGAACGGGCGGACAGGGCGGACAATGAGCAGTTCTTC
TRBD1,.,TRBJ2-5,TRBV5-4,CASSRETGGTQYF,TGTGCCAGCAGCCGGGAGACAGGGGGGACCCAGTACTTC
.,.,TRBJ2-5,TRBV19,CASSPNAEETQYF,TGTGCCAGTAGCCCAAATGCGGAGGAGACCCAGTACTTC
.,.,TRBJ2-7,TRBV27,CASAPYQGKVEQYF,TGTGCCAGCGCCCCCTATCAGGGGAAGGTCGAGCAGTACTTC
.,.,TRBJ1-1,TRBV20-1,CSGSANTEAFF,TGCAGTGGGAGTGCGAACACTGAAGCTTTCTTT
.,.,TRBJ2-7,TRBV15,CATSRDEGVEDEQYF,TGTGCCACCAGCAGAGATGAGGGAGTGGAAGACGAGCAGTACTTC
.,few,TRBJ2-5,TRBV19,CASSILQGGPETQYF,TGTGCCAGTAGTATTTTACAGGGGGGGCCAGAGACCCAGTACTTC
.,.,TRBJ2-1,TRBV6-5,CASSGAENYNEQFF,TGTGCCAGCAGCGGCGCGGAGAACTACAATGAGCAGTTCTTC
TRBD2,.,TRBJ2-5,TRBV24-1,CATSPGGSQETQYF,TGTGCCACCAGTCCGGGGGGGTCCCAAGAGACCCAGTACTTC
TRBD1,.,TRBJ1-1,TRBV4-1,CASSLAGSGGGVVRAFF,TGCGCCAGCAGCCTAGCAGGATCAGGGGGTGGGGTAGTTCGAGCTTTCTTT